This TCR beta chain is drawn from a study of human T cells and chemical hapten exposure. In the study overall: Mainly, slight library volume differences in the pool made TCR yields vary.

Unfractionated whole blood yielded the extracted total RNA. The V segment lost 5 bases and the J segment 5 bases; nucleotides outside the gene matches: 9. This CDR3 has 15 amino acids. CDR1 and CDR2 from the germline V gene are MNHEY and SMNVEV (reference sequence). The library put unique molecular identifiers onto individual cDNA molecules. Per the study methods: The number of TCRs in each sample had a median of about 96,000 and spanned 23,224 to 690,600. TCRdb processed the 5' RACE reads anew with MiXCR; each CDR3 protein has one entry. Clone size and V and J calls follow TCRdb, not the original study. The data contain around 100,000 distinct CDR3 sequences, approximately 19% of them seen just once; the ten biggest clones take up around 2.8%.

The receptor's source is a human donor in good health. V is TRBV27 and J is TRBJ2-7; TRBD1 matches at 10 bases. CDR3 amino acids: CASSPRQGARDEQYF. The CDR3 DNA sequence: TGTGCCAGCAGTCCTAGACAGGGGGCGCGCGACGAGCAGTACTTC.